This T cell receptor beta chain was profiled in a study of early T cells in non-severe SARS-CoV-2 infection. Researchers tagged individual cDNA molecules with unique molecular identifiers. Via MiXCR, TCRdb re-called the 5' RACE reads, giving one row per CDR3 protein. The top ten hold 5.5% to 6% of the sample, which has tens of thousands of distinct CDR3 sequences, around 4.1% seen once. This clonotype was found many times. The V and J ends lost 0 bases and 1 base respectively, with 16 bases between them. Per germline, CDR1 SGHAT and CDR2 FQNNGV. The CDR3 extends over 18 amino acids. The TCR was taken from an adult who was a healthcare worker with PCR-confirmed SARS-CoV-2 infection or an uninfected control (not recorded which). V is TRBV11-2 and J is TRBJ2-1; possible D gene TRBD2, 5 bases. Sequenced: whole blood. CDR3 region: CASSLDSLGGASYNEQFF. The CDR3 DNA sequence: TGTGCCAGCAGCTTAGATTCCCTCGGAGGCGCGTCCTACAATGAGCAGTTCTTC.